The 27 T cell receptor beta chains reported below all come from one sample, sequenced in a study of blood T cell repertoires in COVID-19. The method was immunoSEQ multiplex PCR; TCRdb's version includes in-frame clones alone and lacks a portion of them. Of about 170,000 clones in the sample, roughly 84% are singletons; the top ten hold approximately 2.5%. The sample comprised peripheral blood. The receptors were sampled from a human donor with acute or convalescent COVID-19. The donor label of this sample is uncertain.

The gene calls are TRBV7-2 and TRBJ2-1; the match to TRBD2 covers 7 bases. Unmatched junction bases numbered 4, after V lost 1 base and J lost 4 bases. The CDR3 covers 15 residues. Germline V lookup: CDR1 SGHTA, CDR2 FQGNSA. Here the CDR3 reads CASSLEGSGYNEQFF. CDR3 bases: TGTGCCAGCAGCTTAGAGGGTAGCGGGTACAATGAGCAGTTCTTC.

This clone turned up a few times. Other DNA sequences in the sample encode the same CDR3. The gene calls are TRBV6-4 and TRBJ1-4; 9 nucleotides agree with TRBD1. The length of the CDR3 is 14 residues. V lost 3 bases and J lost 7; bases outside the gene matches: 3. Germline CDR1 MRHNA, CDR2 SNTAGT. CDR3 in DNA: TGTGCCAGCAGTGAGGACAGGGGTAGTGAAAAACTGTTTTTT. Protein sequence: CASSEDRGSEKLFF.

J is TRBJ2-1 and V is TRBV9, with D maybe TRBD1 (6 bases). This CDR3 comprises 16 residues. The germline V gene has CDR1 SGDLS and CDR2 YYNGEE. V lost 2 bases and J 10 bases, leaving 22 bases between the germline ends. This chain's CDR3 is CASSVLAGQTLAEQFF. CDR3 nucleotides: TGTGCCAGCAGCGTCCTCGCCGGACAGACCTTAGCCGAGCAGTTCTTC. The full variable domain, completed using reference TRBV9 and TRBJ2-1, is DSGVTQTPKHLITATGQRVTLRCSPRSGDLSVYWYQQSLDQGLQFLIQYYNGEERAKGNILERFSAQQFPDLHSELNLSSLELGDSALYFCASSVLAGQTLAEQFFGPGTRLTVL.

This chain connects TRBV18 to TRBJ1-1; 9 nucleotides align to TRBD1. CDR3 size: 15 residues. In germline, CDR1 is KGHSH, CDR2 LQKENI. J lost 2 bases, V lost 3 bases, and 4 bases had no gene match. The CDR3 DNA reads TGTGCCAGCTCACCGACAGGGGGAAGCAACACTGAAGCTTTCTTT. Protein: CASSPTGGSNTEAFF.

The J gene is TRBJ2-3, the V gene TRBV5-4, with 12 bases matching TRBD2. V dropped 0 bases and J dropped 11; count of bases not matched to a gene: 7. The CDR3 contains 15 residues. Germline V gives CDR1 SGHNT, CDR2 YYREEE (reference sequence). The CDR3 region is CASSLGGLAGSVQYF. CDR3 coding DNA: TGTGCCAGCAGCTTGGGCGGACTAGCGGGGAGTGTGCAGTATTTT.

The chain recombines TRBV12-3 or TRBV12-4 with TRBJ1-2; TRBD1 aligns across 7 bases. V was clipped by 6 bases and J by 6 bases; unmatched bases: 7. The length of the CDR3 is 13 residues. The CDR3 bases are TGTGCCAGCAGGAGGGGACAGAGAGATGGCTACACCTTC. It encodes CASRRGQRDGYTF.

V gene TRBV20-1 combines with J gene TRBJ2-5, with 10 bases lining up with TRBD2. Germline V lookup: CDR1 DFQATT, CDR2 SNEGSKA (reference sequence). Germline trimming cut 3 bases from V and 4 bases from J; bases unmatched to any gene: 14. The CDR3 covers 17 residues. The CDR3 here is CSASVASGGVSRETQYF. The DNA of the CDR3 is TGCAGTGCTAGTGTGGCTAGCGGGGGTGTGAGTCGAGAGACCCAGTACTTC.

The V call is TRBV9, the J call TRBJ2-5; a weak D match, TRBD2 (5 bases). Germline V lookup: CDR1 SGDLS, CDR2 YYNGEE. The ends were cut back, 0 bases at V and 5 bases at J, with 26 bases in the middle. The CDR3 has 19 residues. CDR3 in DNA: TGTGCCAGCAGCGTAGGAGGTGAGCTAGCCAAAAGCCTTCTGGAGACCCAGTACTTC. Translation gives CASSVGGELAKSLLETQYF. Combining the CDR3 with reference TRBV9 and TRBJ2-5 gives the whole variable domain DSGVTQTPKHLITATGQRVTLRCSPRSGDLSVYWYQQSLDQGLQFLIQYYNGEERAKGNILERFSAQQFPDLHSELNLSSLELGDSALYFCASSVGGELAKSLLETQYFGPGTRLLVL.

V is TRBV7-2 and J is TRBJ2-2; D is possibly TRBD2 (7 bases). Trimming cost V 6 bases and J 4 bases, with 18 bases left between them. CDR1 and CDR2 from the germline V gene are SGHTA and FQGNSA. The CDR3 runs 16 residues. CDR3 amino acids: CASSQGQAGFTGELFF. CDR3 bases: TGTGCCAGCAGTCAGGGGCAAGCGGGATTCACCGGGGAGCTGTTTTTT.

This rearrangement joins TRBV5-1 to TRBJ1-6; D might be TRBD1 (6 bases). V lost 4 bases, J lost 7 bases, and 9 bases lay in between. The CDR3 consists of 13 residues. Germline V lookup: CDR1 SGHRS, CDR2 YFSETQ. This CDR3 is CASSTGTNSPLHF. DNA of the CDR3: TGCGCCAGCAGCACGGGGACAAATTCACCCCTCCACTTT.

The V call is TRBV27, the J call TRBJ1-2, with no clear D. Trimming took off 5 bases at V and 7 bases at J, with 17 bases between the two ends. The CDR3 extends over 14 amino acids. Germline assignment: CDR1 MNHEY and CDR2 SMNVEV (reference sequence). The CDR3 coding sequence is TGTGCCAGCAGTACCGCGGGGAGGGAGGGTGGCTACACCTTC. Its translation is CASSTAGREGGYTF.

The CDR3 DNA reads as TGTGCCAGCAGCTCCCGGGTGTCCGGGGAGCTGTTTTTT. Translated, it gives CASSSRVSGELFF. The V gene is TRBV7-2, the J gene TRBJ2-2; no clear D gene. V lost 4 bases, J lost 6 bases, and 9 bases lay in between. The CDR3 loop spans 13 amino acids. Germline CDR1 SGHTA, CDR2 FQGNSA.

The V call is TRBV19, the J call TRBJ2-5, with TRBD1 as a possible D gene (6 bases). Germline loops: CDR1 LNHDA, CDR2 SQIVND (reference sequence). Trimming left V 3 bases short and J 4 bases short, with 9 bases between. The CDR3 contains 13 residues. For the CDR3, the DNA is TGTGCCAGTAGTATGGTCAGGGGAGAGACCCAGTACTTC. Protein sequence: CASSMVRGETQYF.

V and J are TRBV19 and TRBJ1-2; no reliable D call. The germline V gene encodes CDR1 LNHDA and CDR2 SQIVND (reference sequence). This CDR3 is built from 15 residues. Trimming cost V 5 bases and J 8 bases, with 21 bases left between them. The CDR3 here is CASSSSGGGVKGYTF. CDR3 sequence (DNA): TGTGCCAGTAGTTCCTCCGGTGGAGGCGTCAAGGGCTACACCTTC.

This chain joins TRBV25-1 and TRBJ2-1, with 7 bases aligning to TRBD1. The CDR3 consists of 16 residues. Trimming at V came to 1 base and at J to 1 base, leaving 4 bases not matched to a gene. In germline, CDR1 is MGHDK, CDR2 SYGVNS. The CDR3 region is CASSEWGRGSYNEQFF. The CDR3 coding sequence is TGTGCCAGCAGTGAATGGGGCAGGGGGTCCTACAATGAGCAGTTCTTC.

V and J are TRBV2 and TRBJ1-1, with a tentative D call TRBD1 (6 bases). V lost 7 bases, J lost 1 base, and 13 bases lay in between. CDR3 size: 14 residues. Germline values: CDR1 SNHLY, CDR2 FYNNEI. The CDR3 here is CASMNRGANTEAFF. Here the CDR3 DNA reads TGTGCCAGCATGAATCGGGGGGCGAACACTGAAGCTTTCTTT.

The chain is built from TRBV5-1 and TRBJ2-2, with a weak D call TRBD1 (6 bases). CDR3 length: 16 residues. V was trimmed by 4 bases and J by 1 base, leaving 14 bases between them. CDR1 is SGHRS, CDR2 YFSETQ, per germline. The CDR3 DNA is TGCGCCAGCAGCCCCACCGGGACACAGAACACCGGGGAGCTGTTTTTT. This sequence encodes CASSPTGTQNTGELFF.

The chain has TRBV27 and TRBJ1-6, with D unresolved. With 0 bases removed from V and 9 bases from J, the gap between germline ends came to 9 bases. This CDR3 has 14 amino acids. Germline V gene data show CDR1 as MNHEY and CDR2 as SMNVEV (reference sequence). This CDR3 is CASSLSRVGSPLHF. The CDR3 coding sequence is TGTGCCAGCAGTTTATCGAGGGTGGGTTCACCCCTCCACTTT.

This clone was detected only once. V usage is TRBV7-9 and J usage is TRBJ2-7; no firm D call. Trimming shortened V by 5 bases and J by 4 bases, and 9 bases separated the two germline ends. There are 12 residues in the CDR3. The germline V gene has CDR1 SEHNR and CDR2 FQNEAQ (reference sequence). CDR3 nucleotides: TGTGCCAGCAGCGTCGTAGTATACGAGCAGTACTTC. It translates to CASSVVVYEQYF.

This clone was counted a few times. The chain joins TRBV6-6 to TRBJ1-1; 8 positions match TRBD1. The length of the CDR3 is 18 residues. CDR1 is MNHNY and CDR2 is SVGAGI in the germline V gene (reference sequence). V was pared by 7 bases and J by 0 bases, with 16 bases of the junction left unmatched. The chain's CDR3 is CASIRMGQGARVNTEAFF. As DNA, the CDR3 is TGTGCCAGCATTCGAATGGGTCAGGGGGCTCGGGTGAACACTGAAGCTTTCTTT.

This rearrangement joins TRBV7-9 to TRBJ1-1; 9 nucleotides agree with TRBD1. This CDR3 is 14 amino acids long. Looked up from germline, CDR1 is SEHNR and CDR2 is FQNEAQ (reference sequence). After removal of 1 base from V and 5 bases from J, the junction contained 2 bases not matched to a gene. The CDR3 region is CASSLEGQGTEAFF. The CDR3 DNA reads as TGTGCCAGCAGCTTAGAGGGACAGGGAACTGAAGCTTTCTTT.

This chain links TRBV19 with TRBJ2-7; possibly TRBD1 for D (6 bases). The V and J ends lost 9 bases and 2 bases respectively, with 8 bases between them. The CDR3 is 11 amino acids. From germline, CDR1 is LNHDA and CDR2 SQIVND (reference sequence). The CDR3 spells CASGQTYEQYF. DNA of the CDR3: TGTGCCAGCGGACAGACCTACGAGCAGTACTTC. The full variable domain, completed using reference TRBV19 and TRBJ2-7, is DGGITQSPKYLFRKEGQNVTLSCEQNLNHDAMYWYRQDPGQGLRLIYYSQIVNDFQKGDIAEGYSVSREKKESFPLTVTSAQKNPTAFYLCASGQTYEQYFGPGTRLTVT.

This CDR3 is CASSLGGDQPQHF. Written as DNA, the CDR3 is TGCGCCAGCAGCTTGGGGGGAGATCAGCCCCAGCATTTT. The V and J genes are TRBV5-1 and TRBJ1-5, with D hard to call. The germline CDR1 and CDR2 sequences are SGHRS and YFSETQ. The CDR3 is made up of 13 amino acids. With 0 bases removed from V and 5 bases from J, the gap between germline ends came to 6 bases.

V and J are TRBV12-5 and TRBJ2-3, with 9 bases matching TRBD1. The CDR3 runs 17 residues. The V gene's germline CDR1 is LGHNT and CDR2 FRNRAP. With 2 bases clipped from V and 1 base from J, the junction kept 7 bases outside the gene matches. The CDR3 is CASGLILGDRGTDTQYF. CDR3 sequence (DNA): TGTGCTAGTGGTTTGATTCTAGGGGACAGGGGCACAGATACGCAGTATTTT. The entire variable domain, with the rest obtained from reference TRBV12-5 and TRBJ2-3, is as follows: DARVTQTPRHKVTEMGQEVTMRCQPILGHNTVFWYRQTMMQGLELLAYFRNRAPLDDSGMPKDRFSAEMPDATLATLKIQPSEPRDSAVYFCASGLILGDRGTDTQYFGPGTRLTVL.

This sequence joins TRBV11-2 and TRBJ2-7; 14 bases match TRBD2. Germline CDR1 is SGHAT and CDR2 is FQNNGV. J gave up 7 bases and V 5 bases, and 7 bases lay outside the gene matches. The CDR3 runs to 15 residues. Here the CDR3 DNA reads TGTGCCAGCAGCCCGGGGACTAGCGGGGGTATAGAGCAGTACTTC. Amino acids: CASSPGTSGGIEQYF.

This rearrangement joins TRBV30 to TRBJ1-6, with a tentative D call TRBD1 (5 bases). The CDR3 is 12 residues long. Germline assignment: CDR1 GTSNPN and CDR2 SVGIG (reference sequence). The ends were cut back, 3 bases at V and 5 bases at J, with 5 bases in the middle. DNA for the CDR3: TGTGCCTGGAGGACAGATAATTCACCCCTCCACTTT. Encoded protein: CAWRTDNSPLHF.

This clone has at least ten counts. This chain links TRBV6-5 with TRBJ1-2; no definite D call. Germline CDR1 and CDR2: MNHEY and SVGAGI. Trimming took off 4 bases at V and 1 base at J, with 7 bases between the two ends. The CDR3 contains 13 residues. CDR3 in amino acids: CASSSTVNYGYTF. The CDR3 DNA is TGTGCCAGCAGTTCGACTGTTAACTATGGCTACACCTTC.